The present T cell receptor beta chain was sequenced within a study of blood T cell repertoires in COVID-19. This CDR3 is 14 amino acids long. Per germline, CDR1 GTSNPN and CDR2 SVGIG (reference sequence). V lost 0 bases and J lost 1, with 9 bases in between. As originally analysed: Reference gene primer amplification in the assay estimated nucleated cell counts. TCRdb's table, derived via immunoSEQ multiplex PCR, lists solely in-frame clones and lacks some. From that table come the V and J calls and clone size; the DNA was used to work out D and trimming. The sample yields a few hundred thousand clones, 88% seen once. Participants spanned ages about 18 to 90 years and resided in 24 US areas.

The chain joins TRBV30 to TRBJ1-1; maybe TRBD1 (6 bases). The specimen was PBMCs or T cells enriched from blood (not recorded which). This sequence originates from a woman in her thirties or forties with acute COVID-19. The CDR3 protein is CAWSVLGGNTEAFF. CDR3 in DNA: TGTGCCTGGAGTGTTCTAGGGGGGAACACTGAAGCTTTCTTT.